A single sample gave rise to the 16 T cell receptor beta chains below, sequenced in a study of cytomegalovirus exposure and HLA in healthy donors. In the PCR, 60 Vbeta and 13 Jbeta primers were used. This table comes from immunoSEQ multiplex PCR, and its TCRdb copy is limited to in-frame clones, with some not included. The sample has some 200,000 clones; roughly 9.4% are singletons. Sequenced material: PBMCs. All receptors derive from a woman between 25 and 40 years old in good health and CMV-seropositive.

This clone showed up just a few times. The chain links TRBV29-1 to TRBJ2-5; the D is unclear. Per germline, CDR1 SQVTM and CDR2 ANQGSEA. V was clipped by 5 bases and J by 0 bases, with 10 bases between them. The CDR3 extends over 13 amino acids. The CDR3 coding sequence is TGCAGCGTTTTGTCGAGTAACCAAGAGACCCAGTACTTC. Protein sequence: CSVLSSNQETQYF.

This clone was observed a handful of times. The chain uses TRBV30 and TRBJ1-1; tentatively, D is TRBD1 (6 bases). V shed 2 bases and J shed 0 bases, with 19 bases lying between them. Germline V CDR1 and CDR2: GTSNPN, SVGIG (reference sequence). CDR3 size: 17 residues. The CDR3 sequence is CAWSSGRQVLLNTEAFF. The DNA for the CDR3 is TGTGCCTGGAGTTCGGGGAGACAGGTTTTGTTGAACACTGAAGCTTTCTTT.

DNA for the CDR3: TGCGCCCAAAGTGCACGGGAGCGGACCCAGTACTTC. Amino acids: CAQSARERTQYF. The chain recombines TRBV5-1 with TRBJ2-5; perhaps TRBD2 as D (6 bases). V was shortened by 10 bases and J by 7 bases, with 17 bases between the two germline ends. In germline, CDR1 is SGHRS, CDR2 YFSETQ. There are 12 residues in the CDR3.

This clone has just a few counts. The chain recombines TRBV1 with TRBJ2-7; the table's D gene call, TRBD2, was not cross checked with the DNA. TRBV1 is marked as a pseudogene. The CDR3 extends over 16 amino acids. The DNA of the CDR3 is TGCACCAGCAGCCAAGACCTAGCGGGAGAACCATACGAGCAGTACTTC. Translated: CTSSQDLAGEPYEQYF.

V gene TRBV10-2 combines with J gene TRBJ2-2, with a possible D match to TRBD1 (6 bases). V was cut by 7 bases and J by 0 bases, with 12 bases left in between. The length of the CDR3 is 15 residues. Germline V gives CDR1 WSHSY, CDR2 SAAADI. CDR3 bases: TGCGCCAGCAAAGGACAGCTCGCGAACACCGGGGAGCTGTTTTTT. Amino acid sequence: CASKGQLANTGELFF.

The rearrangement uses TRBV6-5 and TRBJ2-2; 10 bases line up with TRBD1. The CDR3 covers 15 residues. From germline, CDR1 is MNHEY and CDR2 SVGAGI. V trimming: 5 bases; J trimming: 5 bases; junction bases outside the gene matches: 5. The CDR3 reads CASSHDRGQTGELFF. As DNA, the CDR3 is TGTGCCAGCAGTCACGACAGGGGGCAAACCGGGGAGCTGTTTTTT.

The rearrangement uses TRBV5-4 and TRBJ2-5; 11 bases are a match to TRBD2. The ends lost 4 bases at V and 4 bases at J; junction bases unmatched: 9. Germline values: CDR1 SGHNT, CDR2 YYREEE (reference sequence). The CDR3 sequence is 16 residues long. CDR3 bases: TGTGCCAGCAGCCTATCTAGCGGGAGGTTGGGAGAGACCCAGTACTTC. Translation: CASSLSSGRLGETQYF.

In regard to this clone: Other DNA sequences from this sample encode an identical CDR3 as well. The chain combines TRBV14 with TRBJ2-2; no firm D call. This CDR3 has 14 residues. Trimming removed 0 bases at V and 6 bases at J, with 8 bases between. The germline V gene has CDR1 SGHDN and CDR2 FVKESK. The CDR3, as DNA: TGTGCCAGCAGCCAAGATCTAGGTGCCGGGGAGCTGTTTTTT. It is translated as CASSQDLGAGELFF.

This clone was found a few times. The V and J genes are TRBV2 and TRBJ2-7; no clear D gene. Deletions cut 5 bases from V and 12 bases from J, with 14 bases between. Germline CDR1 SNHLY, CDR2 FYNNEI. The CDR3 length is 11 residues. CDR3 loop: CASSLTYEVYF. The CDR3 DNA reads as TGTGCCAGCAGTCTCACCTACGAGGTGTACTTC. The variable domain in full, with the rest retrieved from reference TRBV2 and TRBJ2-7, is EPEVTQTPSHQVTQMGQEVILRCVPISNHLYFYWYRQILGQKVEFLVSFYNNEISEKSEIFDDQFSVERPDGSNFTLKIRSTKLEDSAMYFCASSLTYEVYFGPGTRLTVT.

This clone was seen more than once but under ten times. The genes are TRBV6-1 and TRBJ1-1; 8 bases map to TRBD1. From germline, CDR1 is MNHNS and CDR2 SASEGT. V shed 0 bases and J 6 bases; nucleotides not matched to a gene: 6. The CDR3 sequence is 15 residues long. CDR3 DNA: TGTGCCAGCAGTGAAGCCGGGGGCAGGGGGCCTGAAGCTTTCTTT. Its translation is CASSEAGGRGPEAFF.

This sequence joins TRBV2 and TRBJ1-1, with D perhaps matching TRBD1 (6 bases). V was trimmed by 6 bases and J by 0 bases, leaving 26 bases between them. There are 19 residues in the CDR3. In germline, CDR1 is SNHLY, CDR2 FYNNEI. The CDR3 sequence is CASRRTSSGIGTLNTEAFF. The CDR3 DNA reads TGTGCCAGCAGGAGAACCTCTTCGGGGATCGGGACACTGAACACTGAAGCTTTCTTT.

This clone was seen a handful of times. This chain uses TRBV27 with TRBJ1-5; D may be TRBD1 (6 bases). This CDR3 has 12 amino acids. Per germline, CDR1 MNHEY and CDR2 SMNVEV (reference sequence). The V gene lost 9 bases and the J gene lost 5 bases, with 11 bases spanning the gap. The CDR3 is CARPGAYQPQHF. The CDR3 DNA sequence: TGTGCCAGACCAGGGGCTTATCAGCCCCAGCATTTT.

This clone showed up just a few times. The chain combines TRBV5-1 with TRBJ2-1; 10 nucleotides align to TRBD1. Per the germline V gene, CDR1 is SGHRS and CDR2 is YFSETQ. This CDR3 region has 16 residues. The V and J ends lost 6 bases and 10 bases, in that order; junction bases with no gene match: 16. CDR3 DNA: TGCGCCAGCACCCTCCTCCCGGGACAGGGGCGAGGCGAGCAGTTCTTC. Amino acids: CASTLLPGQGRGEQFF.

This clone was found a few times. The chain combines TRBV4-1 with TRBJ1-1; 7 bases are a match to TRBD1. With 4 bases clipped from V and 4 bases from J, the junction kept 6 bases outside the gene matches. CDR1 MGHRA and CDR2 YSYEKL come from the germline V gene. The CDR3 is 14 residues long. The CDR3 region has the DNA TGCGCCAGCAGCCCCCCCGACAGGGTCACTGAAGCTTTCTTT. This translates into CASSPPDRVTEAFF.

This chain uses TRBV5-4 with TRBJ1-1; TRBD1 is a possible D gene (5 bases). CDR1 is SGHNT and CDR2 is YYREEE in the germline V gene (reference sequence). The CDR3 has 13 amino acids. Trimming removed 2 bases from V and 11 bases from J, with 16 bases in between. The CDR3 DNA reads TGTGCCAGCAGCTTCCAGGGTAGTTTTACGGCTTTCTTT. Its protein is CASSFQGSFTAFF. The variable domain in full, completed from reference TRBV5-4 and TRBJ1-1, reads ETGVTQSPTHLIKTRGQQVTLRCSSQSGHNTVSWYQQALGQGPQFIFQYYREEENGRGNFPPRFSGLQFPNYSSELNVNALELDDSALYLCASSFQGSFTAFFGQGTRLTVV.

This clone has only a few counts. CDR3 DNA: TGTGCCAGCAGCGGTCCGGGACAGGGGGCAATTGAGACCCAGTACTTC. As protein: CASSGPGQGAIETQYF. V and J are TRBV2 and TRBJ2-5; 12 bases agree with TRBD1. The V and J ends lost 6 bases and 5 bases, in that order; junction bases with no gene match: 10. The germline V gene encodes CDR1 SNHLY and CDR2 FYNNEI. The CDR3 contains 16 residues.